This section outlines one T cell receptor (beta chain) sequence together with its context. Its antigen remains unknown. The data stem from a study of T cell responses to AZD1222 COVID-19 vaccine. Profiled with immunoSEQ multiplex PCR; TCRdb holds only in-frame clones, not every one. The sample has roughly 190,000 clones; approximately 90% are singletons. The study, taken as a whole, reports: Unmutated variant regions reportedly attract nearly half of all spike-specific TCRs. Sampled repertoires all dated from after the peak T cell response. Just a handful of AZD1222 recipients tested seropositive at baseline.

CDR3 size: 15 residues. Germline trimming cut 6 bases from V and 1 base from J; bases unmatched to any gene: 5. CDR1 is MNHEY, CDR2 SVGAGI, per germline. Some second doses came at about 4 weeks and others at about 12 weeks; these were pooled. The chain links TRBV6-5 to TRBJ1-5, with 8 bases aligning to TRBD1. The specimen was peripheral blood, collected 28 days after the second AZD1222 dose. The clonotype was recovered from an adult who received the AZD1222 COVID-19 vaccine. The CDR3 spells CASRRTGTSNQPQHF. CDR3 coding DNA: TGTGCCAGCAGAAGGACAGGGACAAGCAATCAGCCCCAGCATTTT.